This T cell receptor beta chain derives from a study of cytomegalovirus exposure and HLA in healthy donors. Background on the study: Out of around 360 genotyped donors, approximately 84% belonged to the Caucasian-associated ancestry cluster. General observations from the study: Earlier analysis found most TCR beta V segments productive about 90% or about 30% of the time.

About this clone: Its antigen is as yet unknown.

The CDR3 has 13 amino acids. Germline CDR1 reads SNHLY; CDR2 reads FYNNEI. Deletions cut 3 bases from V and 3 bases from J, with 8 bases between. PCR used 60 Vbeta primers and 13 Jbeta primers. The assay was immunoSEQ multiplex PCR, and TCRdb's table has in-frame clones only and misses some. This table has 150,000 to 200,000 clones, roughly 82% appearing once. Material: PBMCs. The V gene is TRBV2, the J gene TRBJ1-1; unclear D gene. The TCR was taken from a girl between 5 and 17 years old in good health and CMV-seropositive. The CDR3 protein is CASSDRRDTEAFF. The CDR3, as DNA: TGTGCCAGCAGTGATCGGCGGGACACTGAAGCTTTCTTT.